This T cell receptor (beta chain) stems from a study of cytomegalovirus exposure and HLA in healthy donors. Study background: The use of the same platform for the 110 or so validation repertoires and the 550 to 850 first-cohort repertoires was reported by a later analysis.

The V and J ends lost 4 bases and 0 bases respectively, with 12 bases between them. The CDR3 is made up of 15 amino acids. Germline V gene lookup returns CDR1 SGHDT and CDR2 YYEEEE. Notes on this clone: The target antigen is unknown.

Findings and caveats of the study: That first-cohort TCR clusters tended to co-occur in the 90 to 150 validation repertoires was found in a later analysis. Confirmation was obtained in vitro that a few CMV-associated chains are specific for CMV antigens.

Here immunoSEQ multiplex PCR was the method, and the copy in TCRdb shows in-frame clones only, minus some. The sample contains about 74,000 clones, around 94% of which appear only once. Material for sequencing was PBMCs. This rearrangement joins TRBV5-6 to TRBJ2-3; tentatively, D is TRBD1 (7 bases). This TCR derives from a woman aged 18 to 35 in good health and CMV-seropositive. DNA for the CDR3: TGTGCCAGCAGCCCAGGGGGGCGCAGCACAGATACGCAGTATTTT. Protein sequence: CASSPGGRSTDTQYF.